These T cell receptor beta chains were read from a single sample in a study of blood T cell repertoires in COVID-19. Clones were sequenced by immunoSEQ multiplex PCR, and TCRdb holds only the in-frame ones, with some missing. The top ten hold 11% of the sample, which has a few hundred thousand clones, roughly 89% seen once. The sequenced sample consisted of peripheral blood. The source of these receptors is a woman aged 25-40 years with COVID-19, enrolled during active disease. The CDR3 runs from the conserved cysteine through the conserved F or W. The D gene is left open where the match is weak. Clone size appears in some rows only: once, few, many, or a class for an expanded clone.

abundance	v_gene	j_gene	d_gene	CDR3aa	CDR3nt
.	TRBV24-1	TRBJ1-1	TRBD1	CATSDPDRGEAFF	TGTGCCACCAGTGACCCGGACAGGGGGGAAGCTTTCTTT
once	TRBV7-2	TRBJ2-2	.	CASPPRGELFF	TGTGCCAGCCCCCCCCGGGGGGAGCTGTTTTTT
once	TRBV11-2	TRBJ1-1	.	CASSSLGRARRTEAFF	TGTGCCAGCAGCTCTCTCGGGAGGGCTCGGAGGACTGAAGCTTTCTTT
.	TRBV4-1	TRBJ1-6	.	CASSQNAGSPSPLHF	TGCGCCAGCAGCCAGAACGCAGGGTCTCCATCACCCCTCCACTTT
.	TRBV27	TRBJ2-2	.	CASAYDVIRGINTGELFF	TGTGCCAGCGCTTACGACGTTATTCGGGGTATTAACACCGGGGAGCTGTTTTTT
.	TRBV5-1	TRBJ2-7	TRBD1	CASSPDGDRGFYEQYF	TGCGCCAGCAGCCCCGACGGGGACAGGGGCTTTTACGAGCAGTACTTC
.	TRBV5-6	TRBJ2-1	.	CASSSDWNEQFF	TGTGCCAGCAGCTCGGACTGGAACGAGCAGTTCTTC
.	TRBV5-1	TRBJ1-6	.	CASSLTAGDSPLHF	TGCGCCAGCAGCTTGACGGCAGGGGATTCACCCCTCCACTTT
.	TRBV5-6	TRBJ2-3	.	CASSQKTTPLTDTQYF	TGTGCCAGCAGCCAAAAGACTACACCACTCACAGATACGCAGTATTTT
.	TRBV4-1	TRBJ1-2	TRBD1	CASSQPGQGAAGYTF	TGCGCCAGCAGCCAGCCGGGACAGGGGGCAGCAGGCTACACCTTC
.	TRBV2	TRBJ2-1	TRBD2	CASSGGGYNEQFF	TGTGCCAGCAGTGGGGGGGGCTACAATGAGCAGTTCTTC
once	TRBV4-1	TRBJ2-7	TRBD1	CASSRMRDSVSYEQYF	TGCGCCAGCAGCCGTATGAGGGACAGTGTATCCTACGAGCAGTACTTC
.	TRBV6-2/TRBV6-3	TRBJ1-5	TRBD1	CASSPTGLVQPQHF	TGTGCCAGCAGCCCGACAGGGTTGGTTCAGCCCCAGCATTTT
.	TRBV4-1	TRBJ1-2	.	CASSQGEGDYGYTF	TGCGCCAGCAGCCAAGGTGAGGGCGACTATGGCTACACCTTC
.	TRBV24-1	TRBJ2-1	TRBD1	CATSDATGTYNEQFF	TGTGCCACCAGTGATGCGACAGGGACCTACAATGAGCAGTTCTTC
.	TRBV11-2	TRBJ2-2	TRBD1	CASSPLGGQGGSGELFF	TGTGCCAGCAGCCCACTAGGGGGACAGGGGGGCTCCGGGGAGCTGTTTTTT
.	TRBV5-1	TRBJ1-2	TRBD1	CASSPRGQLDYGYTF	TGCGCCAGCAGCCCCCGGGGACAGCTTGACTATGGCTACACCTTC
.	TRBV19	TRBJ2-2	.	CASSSNRIGWELFF	TGTGCCAGTAGTAGCAACAGGATCGGCTGGGAGCTGTTTTTT
.	TRBV7-9	TRBJ2-2	TRBD1	CASSSTRTGRGGELFF	TGTGCCAGCAGCTCCACGCGGACAGGGAGAGGCGGGGAGCTGTTTTTT
.	TRBV4-1	TRBJ2-3	.	CASSQDLVTGFGLGTDTQYF	TGCGCCAGCAGCCAAGATCTAGTAACAGGCTTCGGGCTTGGGACAGATACGCAGTATTTT
.	TRBV7-2	TRBJ2-7	.	CASSLNGLRDTRTYEQYF	TGTGCCAGCAGCTTAAATGGATTACGGGACACAAGGACCTACGAGCAGTACTTC
.	TRBV5-1	TRBJ1-1	TRBD1	CASSWGLATGTGSGALNTEAFF	TGCGCCAGCAGCTGGGGGCTTGCAACCGGGACAGGCTCTGGGGCTTTGAACACTGAAGCTTTCTTT
.	TRBV7-9	TRBJ2-5	.	CASSLVGGRTQYF	TGTGCCAGCAGCTTAGTTGGGGGGAGGACCCAGTACTTC
.	TRBV10-3	TRBJ1-5	TRBD1	CAISDSRTGDNQPQHF	TGTGCCATCAGTGATTCAAGGACAGGTGATAATCAGCCCCAGCATTTT
.	TRBV7-9	TRBJ2-6	TRBD1	CASSSIPGTGETGANVLTF	TGTGCCAGCAGCTCGATTCCCGGGACAGGGGAGACTGGGGCCAACGTCCTGACTTTC
once	TRBV2	TRBJ1-2	.	CAGEGEGYTF	TGTGCCGGGGAGGGAGAGGGCTACACCTTC
.	TRBV24-1	TRBJ2-2	.	CATRTGPGELFF	TGTGCCACCAGAACAGGTCCCGGGGAGCTGTTTTTT
.	TRBV6-2/TRBV6-3	TRBJ2-3	.	CASSSFPGGIGDTQYF	TGTGCCAGCAGTTCATTCCCGGGGGGCATTGGAGATACGCAGTATTTT
.	TRBV7-9	TRBJ1-2	.	CASSLYPGFYGYTF	TGTGCCAGCAGCTTATACCCAGGCTTCTATGGCTACACCTTC
.	TRBV2	TRBJ1-1	.	CASRQADGTEAFF	TGTGCCAGCAGACAGGCGGACGGCACTGAAGCTTTCTTT
.	TRBV5-1	TRBJ2-3	TRBD2	CASSFGERGAADTQYF	TGCGCCAGCAGCTTCGGGGAGCGGGGGGCCGCAGATACGCAGTATTTT
.	TRBV9	TRBJ1-3	.	CASSPQTQGAGNTIYF	TGTGCCAGCAGCCCCCAGACTCAGGGTGCGGGAAACACCATATATTTT
once	TRBV6-6	TRBJ2-7	TRBD1	CASSSGGGEQYF	TGTGCCAGCTCATCAGGGGGCGGCGAGCAGTACTTC
.	TRBV6-5	TRBJ1-1	.	CASRVANSEAFF	TGTGCCAGCAGAGTAGCCAATTCTGAAGCTTTCTTT
once	TRBV6-1	TRBJ1-5	.	CASTRSGGNQPQHF	TGTGCCAGCACTCGGAGTGGAGGAAATCAGCCCCAGCATTTT
.	TRBV16	TRBJ1-4	.	CASSPVVGANEKLFF	TGTGCCAGCAGCCCTGTAGTGGGAGCTAATGAAAAACTGTTTTTT
.	TRBV6-2/TRBV6-3	TRBJ2-5	.	CASSPGGDQETQYF	TGTGCCAGCAGCCCCGGCGGGGACCAAGAGACCCAGTACTTC
.	TRBV15	TRBJ1-1	.	CATSREEGVPEAFF	TGTGCCACCAGCAGAGAAGAGGGAGTCCCTGAAGCTTTCTTT
.	TRBV5-1	TRBJ2-3	TRBD2	CASRPGTSGDTDTQYF	TGCGCCAGCAGGCCTGGGACTAGCGGGGACACAGATACGCAGTATTTT
.	TRBV27	TRBJ2-1	TRBD2	CASTSFGRGGYNEQFF	TGTGCCAGCACCAGTTTTGGGCGGGGGGGCTACAATGAGCAGTTCTTC